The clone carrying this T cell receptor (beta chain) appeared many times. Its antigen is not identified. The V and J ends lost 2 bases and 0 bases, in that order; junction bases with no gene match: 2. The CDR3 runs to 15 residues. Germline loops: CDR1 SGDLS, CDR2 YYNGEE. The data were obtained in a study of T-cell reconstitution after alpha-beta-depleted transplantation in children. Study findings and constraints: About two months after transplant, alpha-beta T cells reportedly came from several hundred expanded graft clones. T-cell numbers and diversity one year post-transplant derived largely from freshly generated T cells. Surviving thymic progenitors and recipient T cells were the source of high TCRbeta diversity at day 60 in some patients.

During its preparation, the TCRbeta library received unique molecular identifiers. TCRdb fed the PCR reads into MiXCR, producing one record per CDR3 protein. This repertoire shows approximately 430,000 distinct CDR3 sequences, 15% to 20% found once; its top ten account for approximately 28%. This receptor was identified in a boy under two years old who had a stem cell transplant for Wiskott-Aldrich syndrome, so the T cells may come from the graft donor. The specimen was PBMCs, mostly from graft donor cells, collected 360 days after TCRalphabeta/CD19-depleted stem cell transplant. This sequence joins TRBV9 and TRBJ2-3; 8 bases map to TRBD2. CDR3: CASSVSGASTDTQYF. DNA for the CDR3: TGTGCCAGCAGCGTTAGCGGGGCTAGCACAGATACGCAGTATTTT.